The 2 T cell receptor beta chains reported below all come from one sample, sequenced in a study of blood T cells in healthy people across ages (dated by TCRdb to between 2014 and 2017). Library method: 5' RACE. Sequencing used an Illumina HiSeq 2500. A second PCR of roughly 7 to 11 cycles was performed with a sample-barcoded 5' primer and a J-beta primer mix. In-frame beta chains were kept once TCRdb had trimmed the public reads at Q25 with fastp and called clones with MiXCR. Each entry merges the rows of one CDR3 protein and shows their most common DNA and genes. The sample yields over 1,300,000 distinct CDR3 sequences; 45% to 70% were counted once. The top ten hold over 5% of the sample. Sequencing was performed on blood. These receptor sequences come from a man younger than 30 in good health.

This clonotype was seen more than once but under ten times. The chain carries TRBV29-1 and TRBJ2-1; D is undetermined. This CDR3 is built from 12 residues. Germline CDR1 is SQVTM and CDR2 is ANQGSEA. The germline V and J ends were trimmed by 4 bases and 3 bases, with 7 bases remaining between them. CDR3 DNA: TGCAGCGTTGGGGCAGACTACAATGAGCAGTTCTTC. Translating it yields CSVGADYNEQFF.

V gene TRBV27 combines with J gene TRBJ2-4; the D is unclear. The V gene's germline CDR1 is MNHEY and CDR2 SMNVEV (reference sequence). V lost 0 bases and J 8 bases, leaving 8 bases between the germline ends. There are 13 residues in the CDR3. The CDR3 nucleotides are TGTGCCAGCAGTTTATCGGTTTTTGACATTCAGTACTTC. It codes for CASSLSVFDIQYF.